These 18 T cell receptor beta chains were sequenced from one sample in a study of blood T cell repertoires in COVID-19. TCRdb keeps only in-frame clones here, not all; method: immunoSEQ multiplex PCR. The sample carries 200,000 to 250,000 clones, 89% recorded once. The sequencing sample was made of peripheral blood. The receptors shown here come from a middle-aged woman with acute or convalescent COVID-19.

This chain joins TRBV7-3 and TRBJ2-3; D gene ambiguous. Germline assignment: CDR1 SGHTA and CDR2 FQGTGA. Trimming took off 5 bases at V and 1 base at J, with 4 bases between the two ends. This CDR3 spans 12 amino acids. CDR3 nucleotide sequence: TGTGCCAGCAGCCGAGGCACAGATACGCAGTATTTT. Amino acid sequence: CASSRGTDTQYF.

The CDR3 bases are TGTGCCAGCAGCTTACGGGGGGGCTCTGAGACCCAGTACTTC. The encoded protein is CASSLRGGSETQYF. V gene TRBV5-4 combines with J gene TRBJ2-5; 8 bases are shared with TRBD2. CDR1 SGHNT and CDR2 YYREEE come from the germline V gene (reference sequence). This CDR3 is built from 14 residues. V shed 2 bases, J shed 5 bases, and the junction held 5 bases outside the gene matches.

V is TRBV18 and J is TRBJ1-2; the match to TRBD1 covers 11 bases. Germline trimming cut 2 bases from V and 2 bases from J; bases unmatched to any gene: 4. This CDR3 region has 16 residues. Germline-derived CDR1 and CDR2 are KGHSH and LQKENI. The CDR3 region is CASSPDGTGGNYGYTF. The CDR3 DNA is TGTGCCAGCTCACCAGATGGGACAGGGGGAAACTATGGCTACACCTTC.

This clone occurred once. The chain uses TRBV29-1 and TRBJ1-2, with D perhaps matching TRBD1 (6 bases). Germline V CDR1 and CDR2: SQVTM, ANQGSEA. V was clipped by 4 bases and J by 4 bases, with 10 bases between them. This CDR3 is built from 12 residues. Here the CDR3 reads CSVAARGYGYTF. The CDR3 nucleotides read TGCAGCGTTGCGGCCAGGGGCTATGGCTACACCTTC.

The V gene is TRBV5-1, the J gene TRBJ2-2; D ambiguous. Between the trimmed V and J ends, which lost 4 bases and 4 bases, there was a span of 11 bases. The CDR3 length is 14 residues. Germline CDR1 reads SGHRS; CDR2 reads YFSETQ. CDR3 sequence (DNA): TGCGCCAGCAGCCGAGAGACTGCCACCGGGGAGCTGTTTTTT. It is translated as CASSRETATGELFF.

The chain couples TRBV6-1 to TRBJ1-6; D gene unclear. From germline, CDR1 is MNHNS and CDR2 SASEGT. Trimming took 1 base from V and 7 from J, leaving 17 bases between them. The CDR3 runs 17 residues. The CDR3 DNA is TGTGCCAGCAGTGAAGGCCGGCAGGTCCCTCAAAATTCACCCCTCCACTTT. Amino acid sequence: CASSEGRQVPQNSPLHF.

This clone came up once. The chain couples TRBV4-1 to TRBJ1-4, with D perhaps matching TRBD1 (6 bases). Germline assignment: CDR1 MGHRA and CDR2 YSYEKL. V gave up 2 bases and J gave up 8 bases, with 18 bases separating them. The CDR3 extends over 16 amino acids. CDR3 nucleotide sequence: TGCGCCAGCAGCCAATCCCCGGGACAATTAAGGGAAAAACTGTTTTTT. Its protein product is CASSQSPGQLREKLFF.

This chain joins TRBV10-3 and TRBJ2-3, with D perhaps TRBD2 (7 bases). The CDR3 is 16 amino acids. Germline values: CDR1 ENHRY, CDR2 SYGVKD. V shed 6 bases and J shed 0 bases, with 16 bases lying between them. Here the CDR3 reads CAIRRGAQGSTDTQYF. The CDR3, as DNA: TGTGCCATCAGACGGGGGGCACAGGGTAGCACAGATACGCAGTATTTT.

The chain joins TRBV5-1 to TRBJ1-1, with 9 bases lining up with TRBD1. J gave up 7 bases and V 3 bases, and 13 bases lay outside the gene matches. The CDR3 consists of 16 residues. Germline V gives CDR1 SGHRS, CDR2 YFSETQ. CDR3 nucleotide sequence: TGCGCCAGCAGCTCACCCGGTAGGACAGGGGAAGGTGAAGCTTTCTTT. The encoded protein is CASSSPGRTGEGEAFF.

V usage is TRBV6-5 and J usage is TRBJ1-1; 8 nucleotides match TRBD1. The V gene end was trimmed by 5 bases and the J gene end by 4 bases; junction bases not matched to a gene: 6. The length of the CDR3 is 14 residues. Germline-derived CDR1 and CDR2 are MNHEY and SVGAGI. This CDR3 is CASSMTGEGTEAFF. DNA of the CDR3: TGTGCCAGCAGTATGACAGGGGAGGGCACTGAAGCTTTCTTT.

About this clone: The same CDR3 arises from other DNA sequences in this sample as well. This rearrangement joins TRBV6-5 to TRBJ1-4, with TRBD1 as a possible D gene (6 bases). This CDR3 has 13 amino acids. CDR1 and CDR2 from the germline V gene are MNHEY and SVGAGI. Deletions cut 8 bases from V and 4 bases from J, with 11 bases between. DNA for the CDR3: TGTGCCAGCCGGCAGGGGAATAATGAAAAACTGTTTTTT. Translating gives CASRQGNNEKLFF.

The CDR3 region is CASSESAIRNTDTQYF. CDR3 nucleotide sequence: TGTGCCAGCAGTGAATCAGCGATAAGGAACACAGATACGCAGTATTTT. This rearrangement joins TRBV25-1 to TRBJ2-3, with D unresolved. The CDR3 runs to 16 residues. Trimming took off 1 base at V and 2 bases at J, with 13 bases between the two ends. Germline CDR1 reads MGHDK; CDR2 reads SYGVNS.

The chain links TRBV7-9 to TRBJ1-1; possible D gene TRBD1, 5 bases. The V end was cut by 5 bases, the J end by 3 bases, with 10 bases between. CDR1 and CDR2 (germline): SEHNR, FQNEAQ (reference sequence). The CDR3 runs 13 residues. The CDR3 protein is CASSPPGDTEAFF. The DNA for the CDR3 is TGTGCCAGCAGCCCCCCGGGGGACACTGAAGCTTTCTTT.

This clone has a handful of counts. The chain carries TRBV7-8 and TRBJ1-6, with unresolved D. CDR1 SGHVS and CDR2 FQNEAQ come from the germline V gene. V was cut by 5 bases and J by 7 bases, with 12 bases left in between. This CDR3 region has 14 residues. CDR3 amino acids: CASSRAGENSPLHF. The CDR3, as DNA: TGTGCCAGCAGCCGCGCTGGGGAGAATTCACCCCTCCACTTT.

The CDR3 protein is CASSVADRGFFYGYTF. The CDR3 DNA is TGTGCCAGCAGCGTAGCGGACAGAGGATTCTTTTATGGCTACACCTTC. The V and J genes are TRBV9 and TRBJ1-2; tentative D call: TRBD1 (6 bases). CDR3 length equals 16 residues. V lost 0 bases and J 5 bases, leaving 17 bases between the germline ends. Germline loops: CDR1 SGDLS, CDR2 YYNGEE.

The chain couples TRBV30 to TRBJ1-1; tentatively, D is TRBD1 (6 bases). Trimming cost V 2 bases and J 9 bases, with 19 bases left between them. Germline V gene lookup returns CDR1 GTSNPN and CDR2 SVGIG (reference sequence). The CDR3 has 14 amino acids. For the CDR3, the DNA is TGTGCCTGGAGTTTTGGACGACAGGTTGCACAAGCTTTCTTT. It yields the protein CAWSFGRQVAQAFF.

The chain carries TRBV9 and TRBJ2-3; TRBD1 aligns across 8 bases. CDR1 is SGDLS, CDR2 YYNGEE, per germline. The CDR3 contains 16 residues. V was clipped by 4 bases and J by 6 bases; unmatched bases: 13. CDR3 region: CASSPGGYRGRDTQYF. CDR3 nucleotide sequence: TGTGCCAGCAGCCCCGGGGGTTACAGGGGGAGGGATACGCAGTATTTT.

V gene TRBV2 combines with J gene TRBJ2-5; D call uncertain. CDR1 is SNHLY and CDR2 is FYNNEI in the germline V gene. V was clipped by 1 base and J by 5 bases, with 11 bases between them. The length of the CDR3 is 14 residues. CDR3 DNA sequence: TGTGCCAGCAGTGAAGTTTGGTCCGGGGAGACCCAGTACTTC. It yields the protein CASSEVWSGETQYF.